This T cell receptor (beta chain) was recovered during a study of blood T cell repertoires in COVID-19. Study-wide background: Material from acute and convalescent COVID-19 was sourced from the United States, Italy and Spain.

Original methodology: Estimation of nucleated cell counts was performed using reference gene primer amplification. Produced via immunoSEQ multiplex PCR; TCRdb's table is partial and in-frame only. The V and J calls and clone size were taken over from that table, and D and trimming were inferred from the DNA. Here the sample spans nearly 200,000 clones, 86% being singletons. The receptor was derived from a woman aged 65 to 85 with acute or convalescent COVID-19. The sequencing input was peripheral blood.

The CDR3 region is CASRGWGDNQPQHF. CDR3 in DNA: TGTGCCAGCAGAGGTTGGGGGGACAATCAGCCCCAGCATTTT. The chain links TRBV6-5 to TRBJ1-5, with a possible D match to TRBD1 (5 bases). The CDR3 has 14 residues. Between the trimmed V and J ends, which lost 6 bases and 3 bases, there was a span of 12 bases. Germline assignment: CDR1 MNHEY and CDR2 SVGAGI.